This T cell receptor (beta chain) originates from a study of blood T cell repertoires in COVID-19. As handled by the study authors: Counts of nucleated cells, estimated from reference gene primer amplification, were obtained. Assay used: immunoSEQ multiplex PCR; TCRdb lists only in-frame clones, some missing. V and J calls and clone size follow that table, whereas D and trimming were derived from the DNA. This table holds approximately 54,000 clones, approximately 80% found once. The CDR3 is made up of 13 amino acids. Trimming took off 2 bases at V and 5 bases at J, with 10 bases between the two ends. Germline V CDR1 and CDR2: SGHRS, YFSETQ.

This sequence joins TRBV5-1 and TRBJ1-1, with D maybe TRBD1 (6 bases). Sequencing used peripheral blood. The clonotype originates from a woman between 55 and 75 years old with acute or convalescent COVID-19. Written as DNA, the CDR3 is TGCGCCAGCAGCTTTACAGGGAATACTGAAGCTTTCTTT. Its translation: CASSFTGNTEAFF.